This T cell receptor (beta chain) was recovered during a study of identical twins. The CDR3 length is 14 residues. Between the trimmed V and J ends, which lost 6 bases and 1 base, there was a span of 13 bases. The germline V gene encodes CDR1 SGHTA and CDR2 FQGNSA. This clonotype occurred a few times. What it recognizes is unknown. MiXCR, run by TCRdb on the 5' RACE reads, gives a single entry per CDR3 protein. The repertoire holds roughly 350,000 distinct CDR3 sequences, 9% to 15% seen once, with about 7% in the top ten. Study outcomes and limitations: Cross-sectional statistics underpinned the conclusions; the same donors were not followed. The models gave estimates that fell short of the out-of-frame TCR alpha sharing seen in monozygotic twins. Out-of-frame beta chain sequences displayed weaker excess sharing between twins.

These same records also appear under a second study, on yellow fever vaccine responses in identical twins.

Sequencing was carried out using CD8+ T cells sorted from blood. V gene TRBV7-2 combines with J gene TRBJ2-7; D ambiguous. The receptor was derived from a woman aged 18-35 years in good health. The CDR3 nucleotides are TGTGCCAGCAGTCAAGGGTCCTATTCCTACGAGCAGTACTTC. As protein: CASSQGSYSYEQYF.